These 20 T cell receptor beta chains originate from one sample sequenced in a study of neurological immune-mediated disorders. TCRdb used MiXCR to reprocess the 5' RACE reads, holding one entry per CDR3 protein. The repertoire holds 90,000 to 150,000 distinct CDR3 sequences, with roughly 3.1% as singletons. The sequenced material came from PBMCs. Every receptor here comes from a woman under 40 with multiple sclerosis.

This clonotype was observed at least ten times. The chain links TRBV10-3 to TRBJ2-7, with D maybe TRBD1 (5 bases). Deletions cut 0 bases from V and 5 bases from J, with 11 bases between. The CDR3 covers 14 residues. CDR1 and CDR2 (germline): ENHRY, SYGVKD. For the CDR3, the DNA is TGTGCCATCAGTGAGTCTGTAAACAGGAACGAGCAGTACTTC. This codes for CAISESVNRNEQYF.

This clonotype was counted many times. The J gene is TRBJ2-3, the V gene TRBV7-2; 14 bases map to TRBD2. This CDR3 contains 17 residues. V dropped 7 bases and J dropped 5; count of bases not matched to a gene: 11. CDR1 and CDR2 (germline): SGHTA, FQGNSA. CDR3 region: CASNQGLAGEKRDTQYF. DNA for the CDR3: TGTGCCAGCAACCAGGGACTAGCGGGAGAGAAAAGAGATACGCAGTATTTT.

This clonotype has a count of ten or more. The rearrangement joins TRBV20-1 to TRBJ2-5, with D uncertain. The length of the CDR3 is 13 residues. V was shortened by 3 bases and J by 3 bases, with 11 bases between the two germline ends. Per germline, CDR1 DFQATT and CDR2 SNEGSKA (reference sequence). CDR3 nucleotide sequence: TGCAGTGCTAGGGGCCTCATGGAAGAGACCCAGTACTTC. It specifies CSARGLMEETQYF.

This clonotype was counted at least ten times. The chain recombines TRBV20-1 with TRBJ1-1; possibly TRBD1 for D (6 bases). This CDR3 has 13 amino acids. The germline V gene has CDR1 DFQATT and CDR2 SNEGSKA (reference sequence). V shed 6 bases and J shed 3 bases, with 14 bases lying between them. The DNA for the CDR3 is TGCAGTGCCCCCAGGGGTGGGGACACTGAAGCTTTCTTT. It encodes CSAPRGGDTEAFF.

This clonotype has at least ten counts. This chain joins TRBV29-1 and TRBJ2-5; D is possibly TRBD1 (5 bases). The CDR3 runs to 13 residues. CDR1 and CDR2 from the germline V gene are SQVTM and ANQGSEA. The V gene lost 7 bases and the J gene lost 2 bases, with 14 bases spanning the gap. CDR3 DNA: TGCAGCGCCCGACAGAATTATCAAGAGACCCAGTACTTC. Its translation: CSARQNYQETQYF.

This clonotype was counted at least ten times. This CDR3 reads CATDARLGSYEQYF. CDR3 bases: TGTGCCACCGACGCCCGGCTAGGATCCTACGAGCAGTACTTC. The chain joins TRBV24-1 to TRBJ2-7, with D unresolved. This CDR3 contains 14 residues. V was shortened by 9 bases and J by 1 base, with 15 bases between the two germline ends. CDR1 KGHDR and CDR2 SFDVKD come from the germline V gene.

This clonotype came up many times. The chain has TRBV5-1 and TRBJ1-3; no clear D gene. The CDR3 contains 16 residues. The germline gives CDR1 SGHRS, CDR2 YFSETQ. The V end was cut by 0 bases, the J end by 0 bases, with 10 bases between. The CDR3 protein is CASSLGHHNSGNTIYF. The CDR3 region has the DNA TGCGCCAGCAGCTTGGGACACCACAACTCTGGAAACACCATATATTTT.

This clonotype was counted ten times or more. The chain employs TRBV6-1 and TRBJ2-1; D may be TRBD1 or TRBD2 (5 bases each). The CDR3 covers 17 residues. Germline loops: CDR1 MNHNS, CDR2 SASEGT. With 2 bases removed from V and 4 bases from J, the gap between germline ends came to 18 bases. CDR3 in DNA: TGTGCCAGCAGTGAAACCCCAGGGACGGTCGGGTACAATGAGCAGTTCTTC. Translated, it gives CASSETPGTVGYNEQFF.

This clonotype was recorded many times. CDR3 nucleotide sequence: TGCAGTGCTACATCACAGGGTGATCAGCCCCAGCATTTT. Its protein is CSATSQGDQPQHF. This sequence joins TRBV20-1 and TRBJ1-5; tentatively, D is TRBD1 (6 bases). Trimming cost V 4 bases and J 5 bases, with 12 bases left between them. The length of the CDR3 is 13 residues. The germline gives CDR1 DFQATT, CDR2 SNEGSKA (reference sequence).

In its sample, this clonotype was seen many times. This chain joins TRBV27 and TRBJ2-2, with TRBD2 identical over 14 bases. The CDR3 is made up of 17 amino acids. The V segment lost 5 bases and the J segment 7 bases; nucleotides outside the gene matches: 9. Germline V gene data show CDR1 as MNHEY and CDR2 as SMNVEV (reference sequence). The DNA for the CDR3 is TGTGCCAGCAGTCTCCTGGGACTAGCGGGAGAGGGCGGGGAGCTGTTTTTT. It translates to CASSLLGLAGEGGELFF.

This clonotype was counted ten times or more. This chain joins TRBV6-6 and TRBJ2-3, with 10 bases matching TRBD1. CDR1 and CDR2 (germline): MNHNY, SVGAGI (reference sequence). The CDR3 spans 15 residues. Losses at the gene ends were 5 bases for V and 7 bases for J; bases not matched to a gene: 9. The DNA for the CDR3 is TGTGCCAGCAGTCCCCGAGACAGGGGGCAAAATACGCAGTATTTT. Translation: CASSPRDRGQNTQYF.

This clonotype has ten or more counts. This rearrangement joins TRBV20-1 to TRBJ1-4, with 10 bases that match TRBD1. With V trimmed by 6 bases and J by 6 bases, 4 bases remained unmatched. The germline V gene encodes CDR1 DFQATT and CDR2 SNEGSKA (reference sequence). This CDR3 is built from 13 residues. CDR3: CSAGTGDYEKLFF. The CDR3 DNA reads as TGCAGTGCCGGGACAGGGGATTATGAAAAACTGTTTTTT.

This clonotype came up many times. The gene calls are TRBV20-1 and TRBJ2-3; D might be TRBD2 (7 bases). The germline gives CDR1 DFQATT, CDR2 SNEGSKA (reference sequence). Between the trimmed V and J ends, which lost 5 bases and 4 bases, there was a span of 16 bases. The length of the CDR3 is 14 residues. In DNA, the CDR3 is TGCAGTGCTGGGGGGGGGGCCCGTCCAGATACGCAGTATTTT. It yields the protein CSAGGGARPDTQYF.

In its sample, this clonotype was seen many times. The rearrangement joins TRBV7-9 to TRBJ2-1; D is perhaps TRBD1 (5 bases). V shed 1 base and J shed 8 bases, with 9 bases lying between them. Germline V gives CDR1 SEHNR, CDR2 FQNEAQ (reference sequence). The CDR3 loop spans 13 amino acids. CDR3 region: CASSLEIRDEQFF. CDR3 DNA sequence: TGTGCCAGCAGCTTAGAGATCAGGGATGAGCAGTTCTTC.

The V call is TRBV19, the J call TRBJ2-5; tentatively, D is TRBD1 (6 bases). V was cut by 6 bases and J by 5 bases, with 13 bases left in between. Per the germline V gene, CDR1 is LNHDA and CDR2 is SQIVND (reference sequence). The CDR3 loop spans 13 amino acids. CDR3: CASRRTVSETQYF. For the CDR3, the DNA is TGTGCCAGTAGAAGGACAGTATCCGAGACCCAGTACTTC.

J is TRBJ1-2 and V is TRBV6-2 or TRBV6-3, with unresolved D. The germline V gene encodes CDR1 MNHEY and CDR2 SVGEGT. V was trimmed by 8 bases and J by 5 bases, leaving 12 bases between them. There are 12 residues in the CDR3. CDR3 coding DNA: TGTGCCAGCGCCGCGGGTTGGTATGGCTACACCTTC. Its protein product is CASAAGWYGYTF.

This clonotype was counted many times. The chain has TRBV7-9 and TRBJ2-1, with a weak D call TRBD2 (5 bases). Trimming took off 0 bases at V and 9 bases at J, with 9 bases between the two ends. The CDR3 has 13 amino acids. Germline V gene sequence: CDR1 SEHNR, CDR2 FQNEAQ (reference sequence). CDR3 amino acids: CASSLAAAGEQFF. The CDR3 DNA reads TGTGCCAGCAGCTTAGCGGCTGCGGGTGAGCAGTTCTTC.

In this sample, this clonotype turned up many times. The V and J genes are TRBV5-1 and TRBJ2-3; 9 nucleotides agree with TRBD1. Trimming took 4 bases from V and 0 from J; bases not matched to a gene: 6. Germline loops: CDR1 SGHRS, CDR2 YFSETQ. The length of the CDR3 is 16 residues. CDR3 sequence: CASSQGQGRSTDTQYF. As DNA, the CDR3 is TGCGCCAGCAGCCAGGGACAGGGCCGTAGCACAGATACGCAGTATTTT.

At least ten counts were recorded for this clonotype. V is TRBV9 and J is TRBJ2-2, with a tentative D call TRBD2 (6 bases). The V and J ends lost 3 bases and 6 bases respectively, with 18 bases between them. This CDR3 contains 16 residues. In germline, CDR1 is SGDLS, CDR2 YYNGEE. This chain's CDR3 is CASSESGVAVAGELFF. The CDR3 bases are TGTGCCAGCAGCGAGTCGGGGGTTGCCGTTGCCGGGGAGCTGTTTTTT.

This clonotype occurred many times. The chain has TRBV30 and TRBJ1-2; maybe TRBD1 (5 bases). The V and J ends lost 5 bases and 4 bases respectively, with 14 bases between them. Germline V gene lookup returns CDR1 GTSNPN and CDR2 SVGIG (reference sequence). The CDR3 sequence is 13 residues long. The CDR3 sequence: CAWQRGLGYGYTF. CDR3 nucleotide sequence: TGTGCCTGGCAACGGGGCCTCGGCTATGGCTACACCTTC.